This entry is about one TCR beta chain. Its antigen is unknown. This record belongs to a study of coeliac disease. In the study overall: The study queried TRBV7-2 bias without high-resolution HLA data.

V was clipped by 4 bases and J by 5 bases, with 9 bases between them. The CDR3 is made up of 13 amino acids. CDR1 SGHTA and CDR2 FQGTGA come from the germline V gene. Broader study findings: TRB repertoires were largely private, with most amino acid sequences found in only one sample. Known gliadin-specific TRB sequences: about 45% of the 18 coeliac samples, only 1 of 6 controls.

Clones were read by immunoSEQ multiplex PCR, and TCRdb kept only the in-frame ones, dropping some. This table holds 3,500 to 4,500 clones, approximately 50% found once. The specimen was lymphocytes from the gut lamina propria. The chain joins TRBV7-3 to TRBJ2-1, with D hard to call. This clonotype was sampled from a man aged 65-85 years without celiac disease. The CDR3 bases are TGTGCCAGCAGCTCATACAACGACAATGAGCAGTTCTTC. This gives the protein CASSSYNDNEQFF.